This TCR beta chain derives from a study of regulatory T cells in long-lasting Graves disease. Libraries of TCR beta came from iRepertoire HTBI primers plus Arm-PCR of CDR3 regions. TCRdb reprocessed the multiplex PCR reads via MiXCR and lists one record per CDR3 protein. The table shows some 430,000 distinct CDR3 sequences, with 20% to 25% occurring only once. V shed 7 bases and J 1 base; nucleotides not matched to a gene: 7. Germline V gene lookup returns CDR1 LNHDA and CDR2 SQIVND (reference sequence). The CDR3 runs 15 residues. Concerning this clonotype itself: Its antigen is still unknown.

Notes on the study in general: Preferential use of TRBV28, TRBJ1-2 and TRBJ2-5 was seen in persistent disease. The study found lower TCR diversity in persistent Graves' patients than in newly diagnosed ones. The small sample size may have reduced accuracy.

As to time point: persistent/refractory GD, antithyroid drugs over 5 years with positive TRAb. Isolated PBMC RNA provided the starting material for the TCR library. The TCR was taken from a female donor with Graves disease. This specimen was peripheral blood mononuclear cells (PBMCs), taken when the disease was refractory, from a patient treated with antithyroid drugs. This sequence joins TRBV19 and TRBJ2-1; TRBD2 matches at 7 bases. CDR3 amino acids: CASTDTGGSYNEQFF. CDR3 coding DNA: TGTGCCAGTACCGATACGGGAGGATCCTACAATGAGCAGTTCTTC. Full variable domain (missing parts from reference TRBV19 and TRBJ2-1): DGGITQSPKYLFRKEGQNVTLSCEQNLNHDAMYWYRQDPGQGLRLIYYSQIVNDFQKGDIAEGYSVSREKKESFPLTVTSAQKNPTAFYLCASTDTGGSYNEQFFGPGTRLTVL.